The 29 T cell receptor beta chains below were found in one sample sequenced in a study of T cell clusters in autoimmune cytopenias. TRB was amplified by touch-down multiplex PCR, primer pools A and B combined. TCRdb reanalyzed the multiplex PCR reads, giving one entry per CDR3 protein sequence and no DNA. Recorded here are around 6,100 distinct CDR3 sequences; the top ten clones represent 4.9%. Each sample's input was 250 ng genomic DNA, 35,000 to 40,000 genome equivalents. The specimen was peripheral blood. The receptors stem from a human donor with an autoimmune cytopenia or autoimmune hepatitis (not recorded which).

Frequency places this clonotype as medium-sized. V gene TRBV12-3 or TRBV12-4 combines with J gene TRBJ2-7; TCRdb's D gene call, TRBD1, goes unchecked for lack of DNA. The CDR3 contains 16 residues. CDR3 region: CASSSPYSYPNYEQYF.

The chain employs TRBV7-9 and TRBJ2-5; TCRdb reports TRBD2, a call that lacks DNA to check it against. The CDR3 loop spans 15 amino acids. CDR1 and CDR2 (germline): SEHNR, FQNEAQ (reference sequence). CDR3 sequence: CASSLRSSGGETQYF.

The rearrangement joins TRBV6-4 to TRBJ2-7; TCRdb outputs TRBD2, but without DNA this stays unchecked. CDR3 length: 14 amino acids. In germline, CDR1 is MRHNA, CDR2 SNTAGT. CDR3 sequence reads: CASSPSGESYEQYF.

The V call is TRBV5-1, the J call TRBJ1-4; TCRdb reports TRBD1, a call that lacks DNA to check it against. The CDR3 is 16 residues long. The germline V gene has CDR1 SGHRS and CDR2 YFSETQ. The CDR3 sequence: CASSLTLEGGNEKLFF.

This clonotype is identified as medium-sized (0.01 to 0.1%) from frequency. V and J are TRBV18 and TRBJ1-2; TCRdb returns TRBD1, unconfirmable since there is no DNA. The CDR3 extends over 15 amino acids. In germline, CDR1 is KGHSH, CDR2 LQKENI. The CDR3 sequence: CASSESDRPESGYTF.

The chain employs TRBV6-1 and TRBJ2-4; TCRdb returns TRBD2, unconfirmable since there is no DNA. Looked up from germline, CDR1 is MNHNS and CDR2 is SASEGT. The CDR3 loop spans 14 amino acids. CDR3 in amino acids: CASSRDLTKNIQYF.

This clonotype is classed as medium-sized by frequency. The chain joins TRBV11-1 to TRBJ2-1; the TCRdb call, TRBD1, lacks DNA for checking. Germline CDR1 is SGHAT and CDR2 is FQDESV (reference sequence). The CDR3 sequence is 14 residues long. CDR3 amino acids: CASSSDRANNEQFF.

The CDR3 reads CASSRQGGNHGELFF. This chain uses TRBV11-2 with TRBJ2-2; there is no DNA to check the TCRdb D call of TRBD1. Germline V gene data show CDR1 as SGHAT and CDR2 as FQNNGV. CDR3 size: 15 residues.

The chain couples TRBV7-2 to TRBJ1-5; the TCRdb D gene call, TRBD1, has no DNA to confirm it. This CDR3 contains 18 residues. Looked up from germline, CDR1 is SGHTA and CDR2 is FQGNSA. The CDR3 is CASSHRGSTGLTVQPQHF.

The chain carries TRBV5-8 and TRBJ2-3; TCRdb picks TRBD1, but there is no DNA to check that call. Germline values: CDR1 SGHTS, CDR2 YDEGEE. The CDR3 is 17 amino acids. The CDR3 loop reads CASSPPWPRVNTDTQYF.

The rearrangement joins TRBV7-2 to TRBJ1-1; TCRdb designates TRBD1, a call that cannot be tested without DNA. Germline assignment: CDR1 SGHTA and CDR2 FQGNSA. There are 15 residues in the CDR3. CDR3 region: CASSLVSRGLTEAFF.

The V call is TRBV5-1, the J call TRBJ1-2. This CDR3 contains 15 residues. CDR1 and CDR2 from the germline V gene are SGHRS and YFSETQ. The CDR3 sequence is CASSLDGLANYGYTF.

The chain's CDR3 is CATSDSTGFSNQPQHF. V usage is TRBV24-1 and J usage is TRBJ1-5; the D gene TCRdb calls, TRBD1, cannot be checked with no DNA. Germline loops: CDR1 KGHDR, CDR2 SFDVKD. The CDR3 loop spans 16 amino acids.

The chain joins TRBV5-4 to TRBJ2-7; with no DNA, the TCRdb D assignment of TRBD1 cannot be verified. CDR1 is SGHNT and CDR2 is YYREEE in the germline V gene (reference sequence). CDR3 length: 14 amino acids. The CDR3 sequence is CASSGRDRPYEQYF.

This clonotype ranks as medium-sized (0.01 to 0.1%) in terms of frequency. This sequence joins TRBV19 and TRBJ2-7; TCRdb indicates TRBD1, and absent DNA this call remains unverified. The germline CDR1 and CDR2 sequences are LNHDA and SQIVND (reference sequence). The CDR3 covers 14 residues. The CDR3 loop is CASSPQDSNYEQYF.

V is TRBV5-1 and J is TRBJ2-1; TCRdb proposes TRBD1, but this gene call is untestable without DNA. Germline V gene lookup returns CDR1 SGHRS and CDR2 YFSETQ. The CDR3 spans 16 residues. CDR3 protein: CASSGGVQGLNYEQFF.

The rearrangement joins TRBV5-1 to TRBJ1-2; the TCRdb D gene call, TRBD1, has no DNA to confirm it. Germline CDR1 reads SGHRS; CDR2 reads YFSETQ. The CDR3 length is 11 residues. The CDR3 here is CAQDSNYGYTF. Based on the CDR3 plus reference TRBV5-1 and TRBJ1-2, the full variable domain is KAGVTQTPRYLIKTRGQQVTLSCSPISGHRSVSWYQQTPGQGLQFLFEYFSETQRNKGNFPGRFSGRQFSNSRSEMNVSTLELGDSALYLCAQDSNYGYTFGSGTRLTVV.

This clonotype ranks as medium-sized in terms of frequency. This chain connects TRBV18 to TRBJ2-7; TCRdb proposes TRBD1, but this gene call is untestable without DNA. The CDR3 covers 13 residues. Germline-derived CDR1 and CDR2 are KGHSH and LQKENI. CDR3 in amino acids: CASSPSQGYEQYF.

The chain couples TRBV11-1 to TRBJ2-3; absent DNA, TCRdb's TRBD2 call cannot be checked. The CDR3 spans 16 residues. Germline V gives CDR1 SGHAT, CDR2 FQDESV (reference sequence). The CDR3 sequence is CASSLGFGGAGDTQYF. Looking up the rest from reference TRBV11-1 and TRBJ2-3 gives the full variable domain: EAEVAQSPRYKITEKSQAVAFWCDPISGHATLYWYRQILGQGPELLVQFQDESVVDDSQLPKDRFSAERLKGVDSTLKIQPAELGDSAMYLCASSLGFGGAGDTQYFGPGTRLTVL.

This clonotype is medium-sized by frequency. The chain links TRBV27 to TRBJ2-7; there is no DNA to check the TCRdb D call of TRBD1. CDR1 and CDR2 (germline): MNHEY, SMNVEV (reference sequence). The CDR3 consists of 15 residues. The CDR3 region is CASSFTPDRGRSQYF.

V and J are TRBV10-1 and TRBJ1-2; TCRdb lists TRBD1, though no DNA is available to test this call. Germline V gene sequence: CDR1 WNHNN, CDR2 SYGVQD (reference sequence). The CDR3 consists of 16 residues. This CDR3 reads CASKNERQVFGYGYTF.

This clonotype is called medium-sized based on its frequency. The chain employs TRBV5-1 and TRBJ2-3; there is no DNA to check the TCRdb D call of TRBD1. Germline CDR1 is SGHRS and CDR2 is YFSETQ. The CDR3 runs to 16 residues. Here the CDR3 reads CASSLVLGGSTDTQYF.

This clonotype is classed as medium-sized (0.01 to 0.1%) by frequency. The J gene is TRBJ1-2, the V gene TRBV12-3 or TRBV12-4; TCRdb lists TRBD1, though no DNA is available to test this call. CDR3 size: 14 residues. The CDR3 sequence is CASSSTGGFYGYTF.

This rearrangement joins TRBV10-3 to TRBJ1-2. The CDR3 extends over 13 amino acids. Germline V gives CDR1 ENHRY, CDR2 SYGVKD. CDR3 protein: CAITQIQDYGYTF.

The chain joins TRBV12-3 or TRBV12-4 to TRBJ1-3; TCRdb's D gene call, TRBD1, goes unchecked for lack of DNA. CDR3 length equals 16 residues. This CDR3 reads CASTLTGTFKGNTIYF.

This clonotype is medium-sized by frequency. The CDR3 protein is CASSLNQGHNAYNEQFF. This chain uses TRBV7-6 with TRBJ2-1; TCRdb names TRBD1, which stays unverified in the absence of DNA. Germline CDR1 reads SGHVS; CDR2 reads FNYEAQ. This CDR3 contains 17 residues.

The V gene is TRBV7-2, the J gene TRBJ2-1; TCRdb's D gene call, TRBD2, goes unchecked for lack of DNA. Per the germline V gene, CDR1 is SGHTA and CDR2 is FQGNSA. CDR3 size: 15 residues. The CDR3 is CASSFGLGEYNEQFF. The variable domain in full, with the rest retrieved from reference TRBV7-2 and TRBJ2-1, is GAGVSQSPSNKVTEKGKDVELRCDPISGHTALYWYRQSLGQGLEFLIYFQGNSAPDKSGLPSDRFSAERTGGSVSTLTIQRTQQEDSAVYLCASSFGLGEYNEQFFGPGTRLTVL.

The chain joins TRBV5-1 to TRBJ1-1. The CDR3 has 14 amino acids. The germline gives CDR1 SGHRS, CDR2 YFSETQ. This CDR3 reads CASSLDPGSSEAFF.

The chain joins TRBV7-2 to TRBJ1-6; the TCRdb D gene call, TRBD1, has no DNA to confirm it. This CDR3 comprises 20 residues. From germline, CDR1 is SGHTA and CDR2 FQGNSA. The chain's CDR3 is CASSLVGGQGLSVGNSPLHF.